What follows are 21 T cell receptor beta chains derived from one specimen sequenced in a study of blood T cell repertoires in COVID-19. The table came from immunoSEQ multiplex PCR; TCRdb's copy has only in-frame clones and leaves some out. The table has roughly 99,000 clones, 80% to 95% seen once. Sequenced: peripheral blood. The receptor source for this set is a woman aged 30 to 39 with acute or convalescent COVID-19.

This chain links TRBV3-1 (or the pseudogene TRBV3-2) with TRBJ2-7, with D unclear. Germline V gene data show CDR1 as LGHDT and CDR2 as YNNKEL (reference sequence). The CDR3 runs to 13 residues. V was trimmed by 4 bases and J by 2 bases, leaving 9 bases between them. CDR3 loop: CASSPTGPYEQYF. The CDR3 DNA reads TGTGCCAGCAGCCCGACTGGCCCCTACGAGCAGTACTTC.

The genes are TRBV5-4 and TRBJ1-1, with 8 bases identical to TRBD1. The CDR3 consists of 14 residues. CDR1 and CDR2 from the germline V gene are SGHNT and YYREEE (reference sequence). Trimming cost V 4 bases and J 4 bases; bases outside gene matches: 6. The CDR3 sequence is CASSLNQGATEAFF. In DNA, the CDR3 is TGTGCCAGCAGCCTCAACCAGGGGGCCACTGAAGCTTTCTTT. Together with reference TRBV5-4 and TRBJ1-1, the CDR3 gives the full variable domain: ETGVTQSPTHLIKTRGQQVTLRCSSQSGHNTVSWYQQALGQGPQFIFQYYREEENGRGNFPPRFSGLQFPNYSSELNVNALELDDSALYLCASSLNQGATEAFFGQGTRLTVV.

The genes are TRBV7-2 and TRBJ2-5, with D uncertain. Per the germline V gene, CDR1 is SGHTA and CDR2 is FQGNSA. V was cut by 2 bases and J by 2 bases, with 6 bases left in between. The CDR3 is 13 amino acids. The CDR3 reads CASSLPEQETQYF. The CDR3 nucleotides are TGTGCCAGCAGCTTACCGGAGCAAGAGACCCAGTACTTC.

The CDR3 region is CASSLNRGWGTGELFF. Here the CDR3 DNA reads TGTGCCAGCAGCTTAAACAGGGGCTGGGGCACCGGGGAGCTGTTTTTT. The genes are TRBV11-2 and TRBJ2-2; 7 positions match TRBD1. The germline V gene encodes CDR1 SGHAT and CDR2 FQNNGV. Losses at the gene ends were 2 bases for V and 4 bases for J; bases not matched to a gene: 7. The CDR3 has 16 residues.

In DNA, the CDR3 is TGTGCCAGTAGTGCGACGGGAGGAGGAAACACCATATATTTT. This gives the protein CASSATGGGNTIYF. The V and J genes are TRBV19 and TRBJ1-3; D is unclear. Germline V CDR1 and CDR2: LNHDA, SQIVND (reference sequence). Trimming pared 5 bases from V and 4 bases from J, leaving 12 bases between. This CDR3 spans 14 amino acids.

The V call is TRBV3-1 (or the pseudogene TRBV3-2), the J call TRBJ2-7; 9 bases agree with TRBD1. With 4 bases clipped from V and 3 bases from J, the junction kept 7 bases outside the gene matches. The CDR3 spans 15 residues. CDR1 is LGHDT and CDR2 is YNNKEL in the germline V gene (reference sequence). The CDR3 region is CASSPHRGRGYEQYF. CDR3 sequence (DNA): TGTGCCAGCAGCCCCCACAGGGGGCGAGGCTACGAGCAGTACTTC.

The J gene is TRBJ1-2, the V gene TRBV6-5; 9 nucleotides match TRBD1. Per the germline V gene, CDR1 is MNHEY and CDR2 is SVGAGI. The CDR3 is 13 amino acids. With V trimmed by 6 bases and J by 8 bases, 7 bases remained unmatched. The CDR3 here is CASSVRQGDGYTF. As DNA, the CDR3 is TGTGCCAGCAGCGTTCGACAGGGGGACGGCTACACCTTC.

This clone has just a few counts. The chain links TRBV6-2 or TRBV6-3 to TRBJ2-3; TRBD2 matches at 7 bases. This CDR3 is built from 14 residues. Trimming took 5 bases from V and 5 from J; bases not matched to a gene: 7. The germline gives CDR1 MNHEY, CDR2 SVGEGT. CDR3 bases: TGTGCCAGCAGTCTGGGGGGGACCGGAGATACGCAGTATTTT. It is translated as CASSLGGTGDTQYF.

The chain combines TRBV7-3 with TRBJ2-3; TRBD2 aligns across 7 bases. The CDR3 covers 15 residues. Trimming at V came to 8 bases and at J to 6 bases, leaving 14 bases not matched to a gene. CDR1 is SGHTA and CDR2 is FQGTGA in the germline V gene. CDR3 region: CASSRGAGVGDTQYF. CDR3 nucleotides: TGTGCCAGCTCCCGCGGGGCGGGAGTAGGGGATACGCAGTATTTT.

As DNA, the CDR3 is TGTGCCAGCAGCCCGGGACAGGGGAACTACGAGCAGTACTTC. It yields the protein CASSPGQGNYEQYF. The chain employs TRBV7-6 and TRBJ2-7; the match to TRBD1 covers 10 bases. CDR1 SGHVS and CDR2 FNYEAQ come from the germline V gene. V gave up 5 bases and J gave up 3 bases; unmatched junction bases: 4. This CDR3 is 14 amino acids long. The full variable domain, rest sourced from reference TRBV7-6 and TRBJ2-7, is GAGVSQSPRYKVTKRGQDVALRCDPISGHVSLYWYRQALGQGPEFLTYFNYEAQQDKSGLPNDRFSAERPEGSISTLTIQRTEQRDSAMYRCASSPGQGNYEQYFGPGTRLTVT.

This clone was recorded once. CDR3 loop: CASSQSSGNEQFF. The DNA for the CDR3 is TGCGCCAGCAGCCAATCTAGCGGCAATGAGCAGTTCTTC. The genes are TRBV4-3 and TRBJ2-1, with 7 nucleotides matching TRBD2. Germline V gene lookup returns CDR1 LGHNA and CDR2 YSLEER. Unmatched junction bases numbered 1, after V lost 2 bases and J lost 6 bases. This CDR3 has 13 amino acids.

This chain connects TRBV19 to TRBJ2-4; D may be TRBD1 (6 bases). CDR3 size: 14 residues. V was pared by 7 bases and J by 0 bases, with 10 bases between. Germline V lookup: CDR1 LNHDA, CDR2 SQIVND (reference sequence). In DNA form, the CDR3 reads TGTGCCAGTACCCCACAGGGAGCCAAAAACATTCAGTACTTC. Protein sequence: CASTPQGAKNIQYF.

The chain combines TRBV18 with TRBJ1-2, with 7 positions matching TRBD1. V lost 3 bases, J lost 8 bases, and 6 bases stayed unmatched. Germline CDR1 and CDR2: KGHSH and LQKENI. This CDR3 region has 13 residues. CDR3 coding DNA: TGTGCCAGCTCACCGGGGACAGCGAACGGCTACACCTTC. This sequence encodes CASSPGTANGYTF.

This sequence joins TRBV3-1 (or the pseudogene TRBV3-2) and TRBJ2-3; no firm D call. Looked up from germline, CDR1 is LGHDT and CDR2 is YNNKEL (reference sequence). The V end lost 0 bases, the J end lost 6 bases, and 4 bases lay between the germline ends. The CDR3 sequence is 12 residues long. CDR3 sequence reads: CASSQDSDTQYF. DNA of the CDR3: TGTGCCAGCAGCCAAGACTCCGATACGCAGTATTTT.

The V and J genes are TRBV27 and TRBJ2-1, with 7 bases aligning to TRBD2. The CDR3 runs 15 residues. Germline CDR1 is MNHEY and CDR2 is SMNVEV (reference sequence). Losses at the gene ends were 3 bases for V and 0 bases for J; bases not matched to a gene: 2. As DNA, the CDR3 is TGTGCCAGCAGTTTTGGCGGGAGCTCCTACAATGAGCAGTTCTTC. It codes for CASSFGGSSYNEQFF.

CDR3 sequence: CASSGLQGPSTDTQYF. The CDR3 bases are TGTGCCAGCTCAGGATTACAGGGGCCAAGCACAGATACGCAGTATTTT. The chain joins TRBV18 to TRBJ2-3; TRBD1 matches at 7 bases. The CDR3 runs 16 residues. Germline lookup yields CDR1 KGHSH and CDR2 LQKENI. The J segment lost 0 bases and the V segment lost 5 bases, leaving 8 bases of the junction unmatched. Supplemented by reference TRBV18 and TRBJ2-3, the full variable domain reads NAGVMQNPRHLVRRRGQEARLRCSPMKGHSHVYWYRQLPEEGLKFMVYLQKENIIDESGMPKERFSAEFPKEGPSILRIQQVVRGDSAAYFCASSGLQGPSTDTQYFGPGTRLTVL.

The CDR3 sequence: CASRPPSSGGVSYGYTF. The CDR3 DNA follows: TGTGCCAGTAGACCCCCCAGTTCGGGGGGAGTAAGCTATGGCTACACCTTC. V gene TRBV19 combines with J gene TRBJ1-2, with D perhaps TRBD1 (5 bases). The ends were cut back, 6 bases at V and 4 bases at J, with 24 bases in the middle. The CDR3 covers 17 residues. Germline CDR1 LNHDA, CDR2 SQIVND (reference sequence).

This chain links TRBV9 with TRBJ1-2; D unclear. The germline V and J ends were trimmed by 3 bases and 7 bases, with 13 bases remaining between them. Germline V gene lookup returns CDR1 SGDLS and CDR2 YYNGEE. This CDR3 comprises 13 residues. CDR3: CASSGTVRLGYTF. The CDR3 nucleotides read TGTGCCAGCAGCGGCACAGTACGTCTTGGCTACACCTTC. The complete variable domain, with remaining parts taken from reference TRBV9 and TRBJ1-2, reads DSGVTQTPKHLITATGQRVTLRCSPRSGDLSVYWYQQSLDQGLQFLIQYYNGEERAKGNILERFSAQQFPDLHSELNLSSLELGDSALYFCASSGTVRLGYTFGSGTRLTVV.

The CDR3 loop reads CASGTGGSYEQYF. For the CDR3, the DNA is TGTGCCTCAGGGACAGGGGGCTCCTACGAGCAGTACTTC. The gene calls are TRBV27 and TRBJ2-7; 11 nucleotides match TRBD1. Germline V lookup: CDR1 MNHEY, CDR2 SMNVEV (reference sequence). CDR3 length equals 13 residues. V lost 11 bases, J lost 0 bases, and 3 bases stayed unmatched.

J is TRBJ2-6 and V is TRBV5-4; D is possibly TRBD1 (5 bases). Trimming shortened V by 0 bases and J by 13 bases, and 20 bases separated the two germline ends. The germline gives CDR1 SGHNT, CDR2 YYREEE (reference sequence). This CDR3 has 16 residues. The CDR3 spells CASSLEGVSGARVLTF. In nucleotides, the CDR3 is TGTGCCAGCAGCTTGGAAGGGGTATCTGGGGCCAGAGTCCTGACTTTC.

This chain uses TRBV6-5 with TRBJ2-7, with D possibly matching TRBD1 (5 bases). Per germline, CDR1 MNHEY and CDR2 SVGAGI. V was cut by 3 bases and J by 6 bases, with 15 bases left in between. The CDR3 covers 14 residues. The CDR3 reads CASSYDWQGVEQYF. Here the CDR3 DNA reads TGTGCCAGCAGTTATGATTGGCAGGGCGTCGAGCAGTACTTC.